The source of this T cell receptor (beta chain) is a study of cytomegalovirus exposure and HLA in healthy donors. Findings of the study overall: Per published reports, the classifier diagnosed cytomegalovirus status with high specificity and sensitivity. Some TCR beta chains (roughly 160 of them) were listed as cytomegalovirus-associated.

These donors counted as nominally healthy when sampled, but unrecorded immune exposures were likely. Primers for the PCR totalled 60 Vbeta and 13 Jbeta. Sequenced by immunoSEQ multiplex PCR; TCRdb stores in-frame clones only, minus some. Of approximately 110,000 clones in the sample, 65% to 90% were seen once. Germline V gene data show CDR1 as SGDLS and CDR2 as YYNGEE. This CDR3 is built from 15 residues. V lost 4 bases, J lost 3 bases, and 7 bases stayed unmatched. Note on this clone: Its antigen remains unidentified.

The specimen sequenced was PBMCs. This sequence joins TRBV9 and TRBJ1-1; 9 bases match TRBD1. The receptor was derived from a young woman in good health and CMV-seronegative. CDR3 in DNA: TGTGCCAGCAGCTCCACAGGGGGCTGGTACACTGAAGCTTTCTTT. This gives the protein CASSSTGGWYTEAFF. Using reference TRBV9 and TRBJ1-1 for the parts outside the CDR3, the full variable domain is DSGVTQTPKHLITATGQRVTLRCSPRSGDLSVYWYQQSLDQGLQFLIQYYNGEERAKGNILERFSAQQFPDLHSELNLSSLELGDSALYFCASSSTGGWYTEAFFGQGTRLTVV.